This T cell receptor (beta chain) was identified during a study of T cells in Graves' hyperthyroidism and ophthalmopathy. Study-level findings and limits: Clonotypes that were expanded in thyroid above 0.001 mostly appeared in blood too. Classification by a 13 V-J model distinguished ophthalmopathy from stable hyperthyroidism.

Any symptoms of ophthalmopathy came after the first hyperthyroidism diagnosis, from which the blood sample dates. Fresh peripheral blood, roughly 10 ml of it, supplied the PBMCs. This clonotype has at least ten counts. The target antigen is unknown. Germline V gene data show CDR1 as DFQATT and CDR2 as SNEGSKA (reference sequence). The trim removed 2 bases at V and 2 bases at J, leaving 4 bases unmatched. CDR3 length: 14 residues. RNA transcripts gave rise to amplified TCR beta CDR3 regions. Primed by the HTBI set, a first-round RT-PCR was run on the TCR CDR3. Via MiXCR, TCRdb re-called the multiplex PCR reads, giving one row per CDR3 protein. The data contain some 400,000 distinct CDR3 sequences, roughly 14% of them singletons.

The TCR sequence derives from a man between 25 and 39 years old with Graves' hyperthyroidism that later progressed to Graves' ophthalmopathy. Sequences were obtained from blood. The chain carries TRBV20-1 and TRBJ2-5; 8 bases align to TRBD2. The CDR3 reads CSARPSGYQETQYF. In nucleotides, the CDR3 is TGCAGTGCTAGACCTAGCGGGTATCAAGAGACCCAGTACTTC.